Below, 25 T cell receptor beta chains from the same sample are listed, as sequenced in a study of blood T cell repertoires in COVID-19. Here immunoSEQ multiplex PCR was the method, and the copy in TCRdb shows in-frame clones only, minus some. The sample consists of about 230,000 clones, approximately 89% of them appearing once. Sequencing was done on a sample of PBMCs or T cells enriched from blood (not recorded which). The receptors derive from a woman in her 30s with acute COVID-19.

CDR3 nucleotide sequence: TGTGCCTCTTGGACTAGCGGGGGGCAAATCCGATACAATGAGCAGTTCTTC. Amino acids: CASWTSGGQIRYNEQFF. The chain couples TRBV2 to TRBJ2-1, with 14 positions matching TRBD2. Trimming removed 11 bases from V and 4 bases from J; junction bases left unmatched: 13. The CDR3 has 17 residues. The germline V gene has CDR1 SNHLY and CDR2 FYNNEI.

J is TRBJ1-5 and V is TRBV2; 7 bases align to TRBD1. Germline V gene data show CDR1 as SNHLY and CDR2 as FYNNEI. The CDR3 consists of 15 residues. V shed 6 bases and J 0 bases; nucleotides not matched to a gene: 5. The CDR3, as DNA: TGTGCCAGCAGGGGGACAGATAATAGCAATCAGCCCCAGCATTTT. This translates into CASRGTDNSNQPQHF.

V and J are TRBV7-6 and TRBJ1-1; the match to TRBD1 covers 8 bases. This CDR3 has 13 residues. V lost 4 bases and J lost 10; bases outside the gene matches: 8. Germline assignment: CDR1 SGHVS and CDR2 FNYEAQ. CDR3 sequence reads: CASSSRQGFTAFF. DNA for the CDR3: TGTGCCAGCAGCTCAAGACAGGGGTTCACAGCTTTCTTT.

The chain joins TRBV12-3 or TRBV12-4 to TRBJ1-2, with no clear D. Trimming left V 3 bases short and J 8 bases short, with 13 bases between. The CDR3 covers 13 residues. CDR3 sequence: CASSLISGEGYTF. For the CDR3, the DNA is TGTGCCAGCAGTTTGATTTCCGGGGAGGGCTACACCTTC.

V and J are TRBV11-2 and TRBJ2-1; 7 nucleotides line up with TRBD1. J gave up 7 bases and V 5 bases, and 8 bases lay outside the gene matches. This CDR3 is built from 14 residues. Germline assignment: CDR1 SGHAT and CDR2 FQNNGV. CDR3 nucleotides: TGTGCCAGCAGCATGAGAGGGGGCTGGAATGAGCAGTTCTTC. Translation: CASSMRGGWNEQFF. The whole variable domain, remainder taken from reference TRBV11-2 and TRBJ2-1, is EAGVAQSPRYKIIEKRQSVAFWCNPISGHATLYWYQQILGQGPKLLIQFQNNGVVDDSQLPKDRFSAERLKGVDSTLKIQPAKLEDSAVYLCASSMRGGWNEQFFGPGTRLTVL.

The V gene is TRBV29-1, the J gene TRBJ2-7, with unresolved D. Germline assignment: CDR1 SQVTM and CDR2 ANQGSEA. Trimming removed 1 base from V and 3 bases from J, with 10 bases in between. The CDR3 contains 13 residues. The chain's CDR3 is CSVEGGSHYEQYF. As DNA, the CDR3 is TGCAGCGTTGAAGGAGGCTCCCACTACGAGCAGTACTTC.

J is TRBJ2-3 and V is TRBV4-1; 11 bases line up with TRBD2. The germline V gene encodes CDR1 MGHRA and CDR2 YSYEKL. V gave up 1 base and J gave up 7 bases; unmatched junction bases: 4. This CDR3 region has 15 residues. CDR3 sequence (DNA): TGCGCCAGCAGCCAAGTCTTAGCGGGGGGGAATACGCAGTATTTT. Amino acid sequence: CASSQVLAGGNTQYF.

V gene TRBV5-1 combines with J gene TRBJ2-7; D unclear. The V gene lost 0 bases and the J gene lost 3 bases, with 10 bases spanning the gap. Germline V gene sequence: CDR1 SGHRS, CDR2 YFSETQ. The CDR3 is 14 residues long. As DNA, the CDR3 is TGCGCCAGCAGCTTGGCCGTAGCAAACTACGAGCAGTACTTC. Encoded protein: CASSLAVANYEQYF. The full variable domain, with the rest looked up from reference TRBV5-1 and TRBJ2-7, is KAGVTQTPRYLIKTRGQQVTLSCSPISGHRSVSWYQQTPGQGLQFLFEYFSETQRNKGNFPGRFSGRQFSNSRSEMNVSTLELGDSALYLCASSLAVANYEQYFGPGTRLTVT.

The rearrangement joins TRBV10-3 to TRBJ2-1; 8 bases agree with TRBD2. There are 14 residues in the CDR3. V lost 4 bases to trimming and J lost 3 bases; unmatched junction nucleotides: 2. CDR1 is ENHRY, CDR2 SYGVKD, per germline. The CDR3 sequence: CAISVGGGYNEQFF. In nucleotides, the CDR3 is TGTGCCATCAGTGTCGGGGGGGGCTACAATGAGCAGTTCTTC.

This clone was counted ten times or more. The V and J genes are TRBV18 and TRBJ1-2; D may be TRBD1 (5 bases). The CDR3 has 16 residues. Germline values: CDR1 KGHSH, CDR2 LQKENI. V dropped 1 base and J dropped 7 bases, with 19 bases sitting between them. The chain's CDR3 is CASSPLSRQGDGGYTF. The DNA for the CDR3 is TGTGCCAGCTCACCACTCTCGCGGCAGGGTGACGGTGGCTACACCTTC.

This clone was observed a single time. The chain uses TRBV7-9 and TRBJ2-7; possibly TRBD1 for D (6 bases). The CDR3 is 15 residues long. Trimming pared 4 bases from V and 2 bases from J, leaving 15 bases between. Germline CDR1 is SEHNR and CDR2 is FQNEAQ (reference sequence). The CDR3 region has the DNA TGTGCCAGCAGCTATGTTGGGACAACGACCTACGAGCAGTACTTC. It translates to CASSYVGTTTYEQYF.

CDR3 amino acids: CASSVGRATGELFF. The CDR3, as DNA: TGTGCCAGCAGCGTAGGGAGGGCCACCGGGGAGCTGTTTTTT. This chain uses TRBV9 with TRBJ2-2; D is perhaps TRBD2 (6 bases). This CDR3 has 14 residues. The ends were cut back, 0 bases at V and 4 bases at J, with 7 bases in the middle. Per germline, CDR1 SGDLS and CDR2 YYNGEE.

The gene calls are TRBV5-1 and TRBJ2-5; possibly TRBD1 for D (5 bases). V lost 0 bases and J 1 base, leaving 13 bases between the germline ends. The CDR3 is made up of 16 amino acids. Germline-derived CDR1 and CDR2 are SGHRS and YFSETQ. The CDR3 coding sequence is TGCGCCAGCAGCTTGGAGGGGTTACGGGCCCAAGAGACCCAGTACTTC. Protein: CASSLEGLRAQETQYF. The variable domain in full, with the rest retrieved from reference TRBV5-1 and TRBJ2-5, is KAGVTQTPRYLIKTRGQQVTLSCSPISGHRSVSWYQQTPGQGLQFLFEYFSETQRNKGNFPGRFSGRQFSNSRSEMNVSTLELGDSALYLCASSLEGLRAQETQYFGPGTRLLVL.

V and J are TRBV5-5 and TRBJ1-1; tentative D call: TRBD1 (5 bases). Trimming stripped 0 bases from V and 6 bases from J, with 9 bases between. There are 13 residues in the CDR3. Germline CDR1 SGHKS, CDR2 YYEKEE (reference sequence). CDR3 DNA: TGTGCCAGCAGCTTGGGCAGGGTGTCTGAAGCTTTCTTT. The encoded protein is CASSLGRVSEAFF.

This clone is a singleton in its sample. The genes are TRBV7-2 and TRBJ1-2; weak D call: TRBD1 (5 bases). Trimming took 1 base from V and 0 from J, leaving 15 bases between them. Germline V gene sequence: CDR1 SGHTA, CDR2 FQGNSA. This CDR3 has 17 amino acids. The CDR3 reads CASSLGAGEAPNYGYTF. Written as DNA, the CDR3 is TGTGCCAGCAGCTTAGGGGCGGGGGAGGCCCCTAACTATGGCTACACCTTC.

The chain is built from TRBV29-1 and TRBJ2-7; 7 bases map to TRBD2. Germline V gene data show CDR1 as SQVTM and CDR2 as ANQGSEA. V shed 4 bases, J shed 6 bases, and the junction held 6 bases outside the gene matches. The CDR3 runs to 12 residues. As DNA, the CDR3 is TGCAGCGTTGCTTGGGGGGGATCCGAGCAGTACTTC. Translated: CSVAWGGSEQYF.

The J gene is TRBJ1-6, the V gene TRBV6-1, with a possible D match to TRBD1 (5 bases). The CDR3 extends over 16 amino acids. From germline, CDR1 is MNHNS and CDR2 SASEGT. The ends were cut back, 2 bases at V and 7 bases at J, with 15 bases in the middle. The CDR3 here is CASSESISGGNSPLHF. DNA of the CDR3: TGTGCCAGCAGTGAAAGCATTTCGGGGGGGAATTCACCCCTCCACTTT.

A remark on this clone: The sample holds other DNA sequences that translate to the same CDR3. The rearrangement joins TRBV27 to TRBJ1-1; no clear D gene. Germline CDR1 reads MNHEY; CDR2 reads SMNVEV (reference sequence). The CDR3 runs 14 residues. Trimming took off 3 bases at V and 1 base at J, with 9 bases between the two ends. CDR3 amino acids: CASSFGTTNTEAFF. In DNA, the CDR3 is TGTGCCAGCAGTTTTGGCACAACGAACACTGAAGCTTTCTTT.

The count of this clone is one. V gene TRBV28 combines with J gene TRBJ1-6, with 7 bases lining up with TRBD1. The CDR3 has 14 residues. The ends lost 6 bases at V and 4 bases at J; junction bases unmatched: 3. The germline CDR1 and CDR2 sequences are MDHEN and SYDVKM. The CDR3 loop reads CASRKGQYNSPLHF. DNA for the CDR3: TGTGCCAGCAGGAAGGGACAGTATAATTCACCCCTCCACTTT.

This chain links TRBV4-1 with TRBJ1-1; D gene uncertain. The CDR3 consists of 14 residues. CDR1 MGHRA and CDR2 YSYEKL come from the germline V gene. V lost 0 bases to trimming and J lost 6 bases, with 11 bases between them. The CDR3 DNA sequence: TGCGCCAGCAGCCAAGAATCCCCAGTTCCTGAAGCTTTCTTT. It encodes CASSQESPVPEAFF.

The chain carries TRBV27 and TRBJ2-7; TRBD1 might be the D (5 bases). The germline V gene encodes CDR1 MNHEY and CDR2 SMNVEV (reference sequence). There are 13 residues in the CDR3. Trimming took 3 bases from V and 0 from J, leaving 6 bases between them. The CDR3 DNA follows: TGTGCCAGCAGTTTTGGGGCCTCCTACGAGCAGTACTTC. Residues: CASSFGASYEQYF.

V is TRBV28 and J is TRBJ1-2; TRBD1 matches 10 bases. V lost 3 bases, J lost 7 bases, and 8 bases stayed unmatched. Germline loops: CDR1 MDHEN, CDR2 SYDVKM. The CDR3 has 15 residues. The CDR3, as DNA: TGTGCCAGCAGTTTCCCCCTGCGGGACAGGGGTGGCTACACCTTC. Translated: CASSFPLRDRGGYTF.

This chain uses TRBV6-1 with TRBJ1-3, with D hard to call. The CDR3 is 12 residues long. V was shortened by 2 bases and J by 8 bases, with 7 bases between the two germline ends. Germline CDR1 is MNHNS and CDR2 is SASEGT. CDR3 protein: CASSETRDTIYF. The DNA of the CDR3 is TGTGCCAGCAGTGAAACTAGGGACACCATATATTTT.

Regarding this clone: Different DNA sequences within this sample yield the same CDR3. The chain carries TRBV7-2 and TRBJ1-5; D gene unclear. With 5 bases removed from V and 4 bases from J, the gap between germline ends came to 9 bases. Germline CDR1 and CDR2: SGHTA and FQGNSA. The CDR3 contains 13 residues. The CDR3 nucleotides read TGTGCCAGCAGCCTAGGGAGGAATCAGCCCCAGCATTTT. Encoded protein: CASSLGRNQPQHF. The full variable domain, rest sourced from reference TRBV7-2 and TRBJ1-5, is GAGVSQSPSNKVTEKGKDVELRCDPISGHTALYWYRQSLGQGLEFLIYFQGNSAPDKSGLPSDRFSAERTGGSVSTLTIQRTQQEDSAVYLCASSLGRNQPQHFGDGTRLSIL.

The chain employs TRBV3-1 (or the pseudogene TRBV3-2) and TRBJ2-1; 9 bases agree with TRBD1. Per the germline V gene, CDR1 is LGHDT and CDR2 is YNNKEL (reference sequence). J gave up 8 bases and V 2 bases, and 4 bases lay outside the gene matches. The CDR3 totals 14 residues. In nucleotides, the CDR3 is TGTGCCAGCAGCCAAACGGGACAGGGCCATGAGCAGTTCTTC. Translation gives CASSQTGQGHEQFF.